These T cell receptor beta chains were read from a single sample in a study of blood T cell repertoires in COVID-19. Sequencing used immunoSEQ multiplex PCR; TCRdb keeps in-frame clones, though not all of them. The repertoire holds about 180,000 clones, with around 83% as singletons. Sequenced sample: peripheral blood. These receptors all come from a human donor in a cohort sampled during active COVID-19. Both conserved end residues are part of each CDR3. Each record gives: CDR3 DNA, CDR3 protein, D gene, V gene, clone size, J gene. D genes are given only for firm matches. Some rows have no size entry. The others give once, few or many, or a class for an expanded clone.

CDR3 DNA: TGTGCCAGCAGCTCCGAGGTTAGAACCTCTGGGGCCAACGTCCTGACTTTC
CDR3 protein: CASSSEVRTSGANVLTF
D gene: NA
V gene: TRBV7-6
clone size: NA
J gene: TRBJ2-6

CDR3 DNA: TGTGCCAGCAGCTTAGCGGGAACGGACAGCGGCAATCAGCCCCAGCATTTT
CDR3 protein: CASSLAGTDSGNQPQHF
D gene: NA
V gene: TRBV7-9
clone size: once
J gene: TRBJ1-5

CDR3 DNA: TGCAGCGTTGATGGGGCTAGCGGGGGAACAGATACGCAGTATTTT
CDR3 protein: CSVDGASGGTDTQYF
D gene: TRBD2
V gene: TRBV29-1
clone size: NA
J gene: TRBJ2-3

CDR3 DNA: TGTGCCAGCAGTGACGAGACAGGGGGCGCGCAGCCCCAGCATTTT
CDR3 protein: CASSDETGGAQPQHF
D gene: TRBD1
V gene: TRBV2
clone size: NA
J gene: TRBJ1-5

CDR3 DNA: TGTGCCAGCAGCTTGGCGCGACTGGAGCAGTACTTC
CDR3 protein: CASSLARLEQYF
D gene: NA
V gene: TRBV5-6
clone size: NA
J gene: TRBJ2-7

CDR3 DNA: TGTGCCAGCAGAGGGACTAGCGACACCGGGGAGCTGTTTTTT
CDR3 protein: CASRGTSDTGELFF
D gene: TRBD2
V gene: TRBV6-4
clone size: few
J gene: TRBJ2-2

CDR3 DNA: TGTGCCAGCAGGAGGAACACTGAAGCTTTCTTT
CDR3 protein: CASRRNTEAFF
D gene: NA
V gene: TRBV2
clone size: few
J gene: TRBJ1-1

CDR3 DNA: TGTGCCAGCAGCCCGGAGGGCCTTCTCTACGAGCAGTACTTC
CDR3 protein: CASSPEGLLYEQYF
D gene: NA
V gene: TRBV7-9
clone size: NA
J gene: TRBJ2-7

CDR3 DNA: TGTGCCAGTAGTATGTATGAGGAGTTCGCTGAAGCTTTCTTT
CDR3 protein: CASSMYEEFAEAFF
D gene: NA
V gene: TRBV19
clone size: NA
J gene: TRBJ1-1

CDR3 DNA: TGTGCCAGCAGGCGGGAGCCCCTTCTAGAGCAGTACTTC
CDR3 protein: CASRREPLLEQYF
D gene: TRBD2
V gene: TRBV5-4
clone size: few
J gene: TRBJ2-7

CDR3 DNA: TGTGCCAGCAGTTACTCGTTGACTCCTAATGAAAAACTGTTTTTT
CDR3 protein: CASSYSLTPNEKLFF
D gene: NA
V gene: TRBV6-5
clone size: once
J gene: TRBJ1-4

CDR3 DNA: TGTGCCATCAGCTCCACTAAAGCGGGGGGGTCTGTGGAGACCCAGTACTTC
CDR3 protein: CAISSTKAGGSVETQYF
D gene: TRBD2
V gene: TRBV10-3
clone size: NA
J gene: TRBJ2-5

CDR3 DNA: TGTGCCAGCAGTGAGGGACTAGCGGGGGACGAGCAGTACTTC
CDR3 protein: CASSEGLAGDEQYF
D gene: TRBD2
V gene: TRBV25-1
clone size: NA
J gene: TRBJ2-7

CDR3 DNA: TGTGCCAGCAACCCTCGGGGTAACTATGGCTACACCTTC
CDR3 protein: CASNPRGNYGYTF
D gene: NA
V gene: TRBV6-5
clone size: NA
J gene: TRBJ1-2

CDR3 DNA: TGTGCCAGCAGCGCAGGGACTAAGAACGTCTACAATGAGCAGTTCTTC
CDR3 protein: CASSAGTKNVYNEQFF
D gene: TRBD2
V gene: TRBV9
clone size: NA
J gene: TRBJ2-1

CDR3 DNA: TGTGCCAGCAGCTTATGGGGGGTGGCAACTAATGAAAAACTGTTTTTT
CDR3 protein: CASSLWGVATNEKLFF
D gene: NA
V gene: TRBV7-8
clone size: NA
J gene: TRBJ1-4

CDR3 DNA: TGTGCCAGCAGCTTACGGCAGGGGGTTGACTATGGCTACACCTTC
CDR3 protein: CASSLRQGVDYGYTF
D gene: TRBD1
V gene: TRBV7-3
clone size: NA
J gene: TRBJ1-2

CDR3 DNA: TGTGCCAGCAGCTGGACGTTTGTGGGACAGTCCTCCTACGAGCAGTACTTC
CDR3 protein: CASSWTFVGQSSYEQYF
D gene: TRBD1
V gene: TRBV5-8
clone size: NA
J gene: TRBJ2-7

CDR3 DNA: TGTGCCAGCAGCTCGGACAGGGGGGGTCCCGGGGAGCTGTTTTTT
CDR3 protein: CASSSDRGGPGELFF
D gene: TRBD1
V gene: TRBV7-9
clone size: NA
J gene: TRBJ2-2

CDR3 DNA: TGTGCCAGCAGTTTTTCGGGGACAGAGTCACCCCTCCACTTT
CDR3 protein: CASSFSGTESPLHF
D gene: TRBD1
V gene: TRBV28
clone size: NA
J gene: TRBJ1-6

CDR3 DNA: TGTGCCAGCAGCTTGCGAGAGACCCAGTACTTC
CDR3 protein: CASSLRETQYF
D gene: NA
V gene: TRBV5-6
clone size: NA
J gene: TRBJ2-5

CDR3 DNA: TGTGCCAGTAGCGGTGGGCTTTCAGATACGCAGTATTTT
CDR3 protein: CASSGGLSDTQYF
D gene: NA
V gene: TRBV19
clone size: NA
J gene: TRBJ2-3

CDR3 DNA: TGTGCCAGCAATCCGACAGGGAGAAACACTGAAGCTTTCTTT
CDR3 protein: CASNPTGRNTEAFF
D gene: TRBD1
V gene: TRBV6-6
clone size: NA
J gene: TRBJ1-1

CDR3 DNA: TGTGCCAGCAGCGCCGCCGGGACAGCTGGAAACACCATATATTTT
CDR3 protein: CASSAAGTAGNTIYF
D gene: TRBD1
V gene: TRBV7-9
clone size: once
J gene: TRBJ1-3

CDR3 DNA: TGTGCCAGCAGCTTAGACGGAGGCGGTCAGCCCCAGCATTTT
CDR3 protein: CASSLDGGGQPQHF
D gene: NA
V gene: TRBV7-2
clone size: NA
J gene: TRBJ1-5

CDR3 DNA: TGTGCCAGCAGCTTAGTAAAGCCAGGGGGTGACACTGAAGCTTTCTTT
CDR3 protein: CASSLVKPGGDTEAFF
D gene: TRBD1
V gene: TRBV7-9
clone size: once
J gene: TRBJ1-1

CDR3 DNA: TGTGCCAGCAGGCTCCAGGCCTCTGGGGCCAACGTCCTGACTTTC
CDR3 protein: CASRLQASGANVLTF
D gene: NA
V gene: TRBV6-5
clone size: few
J gene: TRBJ2-6

CDR3 DNA: TGTGCCTGGAGTTCCCCGGAGGGACAGGGCAATGAGCAGTTCTTC
CDR3 protein: CAWSSPEGQGNEQFF
D gene: TRBD1
V gene: TRBV30
clone size: NA
J gene: TRBJ2-1

CDR3 DNA: TGTGCCAGCACCAACAACAGGGGCCAGCCCCAGCATTTT
CDR3 protein: CASTNNRGQPQHF
D gene: TRBD1
V gene: TRBV28
clone size: NA
J gene: TRBJ1-5

CDR3 DNA: TGCGCCAGCAGCCAAGTTGAGGGACAGCCCTATGGCTACACCTTC
CDR3 protein: CASSQVEGQPYGYTF
D gene: TRBD1
V gene: TRBV4-3
clone size: NA
J gene: TRBJ1-2

CDR3 DNA: TGTGCCAGCAGTAGACTAGCGGAAGAGACCCAGTACTTC
CDR3 protein: CASSRLAEETQYF
D gene: TRBD2
V gene: TRBV6-5
clone size: NA
J gene: TRBJ2-5

CDR3 DNA: TGTGCCAGCAGCCTCCCGGGGACTAGGGGGGGCACAGATACGCAGTATTTT
CDR3 protein: CASSLPGTRGGTDTQYF
D gene: TRBD2
V gene: TRBV7-3
clone size: NA
J gene: TRBJ2-3

CDR3 DNA: TGTGCCAGCAGTTACTCCCAGGGGCCCTACGAGCAGTACTTC
CDR3 protein: CASSYSQGPYEQYF
D gene: NA
V gene: TRBV6-2/TRBV6-3
clone size: NA
J gene: TRBJ2-7

CDR3 DNA: TGCAGCGTTGGCTCCCTACTAGCTCCGGAAGGTGTGCAGTACTTC
CDR3 protein: CSVGSLLAPEGVQYF
D gene: NA
V gene: TRBV29-1
clone size: NA
J gene: TRBJ2-7

CDR3 DNA: TGTGCCAGCAGTTTACGACAGGGGGGTGAAAAACTGTTTTTT
CDR3 protein: CASSLRQGGEKLFF
D gene: TRBD1
V gene: TRBV6-5
clone size: few
J gene: TRBJ1-4

CDR3 DNA: TGTGCTAGTGGTCCCCGACAGGGGTCCTACAATGAGCAGTTCTTC
CDR3 protein: CASGPRQGSYNEQFF
D gene: TRBD1
V gene: TRBV12-5
clone size: NA
J gene: TRBJ2-1

CDR3 DNA: TGTGCCAGCAGCTTAACTTATTCCCCCCACGGACAGGGGCAGCATTTT
CDR3 protein: CASSLTYSPHGQGQHF
D gene: TRBD1
V gene: TRBV7-3
clone size: NA
J gene: TRBJ1-5

CDR3 DNA: TGTGCCAGCAGTGGCTATATACAGAGGGGGCAAGAGACCCAGTACTTC
CDR3 protein: CASSGYIQRGQETQYF
D gene: NA
V gene: TRBV2
clone size: few
J gene: TRBJ2-5

CDR3 DNA: TGCAGCGCCAGACCTATCCTGGGACAGGGTGGGGAGACCCAGTACTTC
CDR3 protein: CSARPILGQGGETQYF
D gene: TRBD1
V gene: TRBV29-1
clone size: NA
J gene: TRBJ2-5

CDR3 DNA: TGTGCCAGCAGCCCTCAACTAGCGGGAGGCTCATACAATGAGCAGTTCTTC
CDR3 protein: CASSPQLAGGSYNEQFF
D gene: TRBD2
V gene: TRBV7-3
clone size: NA
J gene: TRBJ2-1

CDR3 DNA: TGTGCCAGCAGTTTAGGGGGGCAGGGGGCTATTGGCTACACCTTC
CDR3 protein: CASSLGGQGAIGYTF
D gene: TRBD1
V gene: TRBV27
clone size: once
J gene: TRBJ1-2

CDR3 DNA: TGTGCCAGCAGTTTTCGAGACAGGGGCGGAGAAAAACTGTTTTTT
CDR3 protein: CASSFRDRGGEKLFF
D gene: TRBD1
V gene: TRBV6-6
clone size: NA
J gene: TRBJ1-4

CDR3 DNA: TGTGCCAGCAGCGCCCCACCCGGGGGGAACACCGGGGAGCTGTTTTTT
CDR3 protein: CASSAPPGGNTGELFF
D gene: NA
V gene: TRBV7-9
clone size: NA
J gene: TRBJ2-2

CDR3 DNA: TGTGCCAGCAGTTACGGACAGACTTTCAATGGCTACACCTTC
CDR3 protein: CASSYGQTFNGYTF
D gene: NA
V gene: TRBV6-5
clone size: NA
J gene: TRBJ1-2

CDR3 DNA: TGTGCCAGTAGTAATATAAGGGGGTTCCAAGAGACCCAGTACTTC
CDR3 protein: CASSNIRGFQETQYF
D gene: NA
V gene: TRBV19
clone size: NA
J gene: TRBJ2-5

CDR3 DNA: TGTGCCAGCAGTCCGACAGGTGCCTATGGCTACACCTTC
CDR3 protein: CASSPTGAYGYTF
D gene: NA
V gene: TRBV27
clone size: NA
J gene: TRBJ1-2

CDR3 DNA: TGTGCCAGTTTTCCACAGGGGGCAATAAACGAGCAGTACTTC
CDR3 protein: CASFPQGAINEQYF
D gene: TRBD1
V gene: TRBV28
clone size: NA
J gene: TRBJ2-7

CDR3 DNA: TGTGCCAGCAGCTTAACTCTAACCGACTCTGGAAACACCATATATTTT
CDR3 protein: CASSLTLTDSGNTIYF
D gene: NA
V gene: TRBV7-3
clone size: few
J gene: TRBJ1-3

CDR3 DNA: TGTGCCAGTAGTGGAGTCTCGAGCAATCAGCCCCAGCATTTT
CDR3 protein: CASSGVSSNQPQHF
D gene: NA
V gene: TRBV19
clone size: NA
J gene: TRBJ1-5

CDR3 DNA: TGTGCCAGCAGTTCCCGGACATTGCCCCAGCATTTT
CDR3 protein: CASSSRTLPQHF
D gene: NA
V gene: TRBV6-2/TRBV6-3
clone size: NA
J gene: TRBJ1-5

CDR3 DNA: TGTGCCAGCAGTTTTTCCCCGGGGGAGCCCCAGCATTTT
CDR3 protein: CASSFSPGEPQHF
D gene: NA
V gene: TRBV7-2
clone size: NA
J gene: TRBJ1-5

CDR3 DNA: TGCGCCAGCAGCCAAGGGAAGTGGGACAGGGGGGATGGCTACACCTTC
CDR3 protein: CASSQGKWDRGDGYTF
D gene: TRBD1
V gene: TRBV4-3
clone size: many
J gene: TRBJ1-2

CDR3 DNA: TGTGCCAGCAGCTTGGGACAGGGCTGGGAAAAACTGTTTTTT
CDR3 protein: CASSLGQGWEKLFF
D gene: TRBD1
V gene: TRBV5-8
clone size: NA
J gene: TRBJ1-4

CDR3 DNA: TGTGCCATCTCCGAGGGGGGGAGCTACACCATATATTTT
CDR3 protein: CAISEGGSYTIYF
D gene: NA
V gene: TRBV10-3
clone size: NA
J gene: TRBJ1-3

CDR3 DNA: TGTGCCAGCGGACCCGGGGGGCCCTACAATGAGCAGTTCTTC
CDR3 protein: CASGPGGPYNEQFF
D gene: NA
V gene: TRBV7-3
clone size: NA
J gene: TRBJ2-1

CDR3 DNA: TGTGCCAGCAGCAAAGCCACTGGGGGGGGGAACACTGAAGCTTTCTTT
CDR3 protein: CASSKATGGGNTEAFF
D gene: NA
V gene: TRBV21-1
clone size: NA
J gene: TRBJ1-1

CDR3 DNA: TGTGCCAGCAGCTTTATGGGGAGGGGCGAAAGCTCTGGAAACACCATATATTTT
CDR3 protein: CASSFMGRGESSGNTIYF
D gene: NA
V gene: TRBV28
clone size: NA
J gene: TRBJ1-3

CDR3 DNA: TGTGCCACCAGTGATGTCAAACAGGGGATGGGTGGCTACACCTTC
CDR3 protein: CATSDVKQGMGGYTF
D gene: TRBD1
V gene: TRBV24-1
clone size: NA
J gene: TRBJ1-2

CDR3 DNA: TGTGCCAGCATAGGGGCGAGACGGTCTAACTATGGCTACACCTTC
CDR3 protein: CASIGARRSNYGYTF
D gene: NA
V gene: TRBV6-5
clone size: once
J gene: TRBJ1-2